The 7 T cell receptor beta chains below come from one sample, sequenced in a study of blood T cells in healthy people across ages. Primers used in a second PCR of about 7 to 12 cycles were a sample-barcoded 5' primer and a J-beta primer mix. In TCRdb, the 5' RACE reads were re-called with MiXCR into one record per CDR3 protein. This sample yields 550,000 to 750,000 distinct CDR3 sequences, of which more than 20% are seen a single time; approximately 3.7% belongs to the top ten. The sequencing sample was made of blood. The receptor source for this set is a man in his sixties or seventies in good health.

CDR3: CASSGLTSGSKETQYF. The CDR3 coding sequence is TGTGCCAGCAGCGGACTGACTAGCGGGAGTAAGGAGACCCAGTACTTC. The chain links TRBV6-5 to TRBJ2-5; 12 nucleotides agree with TRBD2. This CDR3 is 16 amino acids long. Germline trimming cut 6 bases from V and 5 bases from J; bases unmatched to any gene: 10. Germline lookup yields CDR1 MNHEY and CDR2 SVGAGI.

The rearrangement links TRBV5-1 to TRBJ2-1; 10 positions agree with TRBD2. From germline, CDR1 is SGHRS and CDR2 YFSETQ. The CDR3 has 19 amino acids. The V gene end was trimmed by 4 bases and the J gene end by 0 bases; junction bases not matched to a gene: 13. The CDR3 reads CASSPSNQLAGSSYNEQFF. The CDR3 region has the DNA TGCGCCAGCAGCCCCTCAAACCAACTAGCGGGGAGCTCCTACAATGAGCAGTTCTTC.

This clonotype was seen a handful of times. The chain employs TRBV7-9 and TRBJ1-2; D perhaps matches TRBD1 (5 bases). The CDR3 contains 17 residues. Deletions cut 5 bases from V and 7 bases from J, with 26 bases between. CDR1 is SEHNR, CDR2 FQNEAQ, per germline (reference sequence). The CDR3 reads CASSLHVGTETSGGYTF. The CDR3 region has the DNA TGTGCCAGCAGCCTCCATGTGGGGACGGAAACCTCGGGTGGCTACACCTTC.

The V call is TRBV24-1, the J call TRBJ1-5; D unclear. Looked up from germline, CDR1 is KGHDR and CDR2 is SFDVKD. The V end was cut by 7 bases, the J end by 1 base, with 7 bases between. The CDR3 has 13 amino acids. The CDR3 coding sequence is TGTGCCACCAGCCGAGGAAGCAATCAGCCCCAGCATTTT. Translated: CATSRGSNQPQHF.

This chain joins TRBV20-1 and TRBJ2-7; 7 bases are a match to TRBD2. Germline CDR1 DFQATT, CDR2 SNEGSKA (reference sequence). The CDR3 is 12 residues long. V trimming: 5 bases; J trimming: 5 bases; junction bases outside the gene matches: 6. CDR3 loop: CSAPKSGDEQYF. The CDR3 coding sequence is TGCAGTGCTCCAAAGAGCGGGGACGAGCAGTACTTC.

The V and J genes are TRBV5-1 and TRBJ2-3; 12 bases match TRBD2. In germline, CDR1 is SGHRS, CDR2 YFSETQ. The CDR3 has 18 amino acids. With V trimmed by 3 bases and J by 3 bases, 11 bases remained unmatched. The CDR3 nucleotides are TGCGCCAGCAGCTCGCCTAGCGGGAGGGGCGGCAGTACAGATACGCAGTATTTT. It encodes CASSSPSGRGGSTDTQYF.

A few counts support this clonotype. The chain uses TRBV7-2 and TRBJ1-6; tentatively, D is TRBD1 (5 bases). Trimming removed 5 bases from V and 7 bases from J, with 18 bases in between. CDR1 is SGHTA and CDR2 is FQGNSA in the germline V gene. This CDR3 is 16 amino acids long. DNA of the CDR3: TGTGCCAGCAGCAACCGGGACTCCCTGGTGAATTCACCCCTCCACTTT. Translation gives CASSNRDSLVNSPLHF.